These 8 T cell receptor beta chains were sequenced from one sample in a study of CD8 T cells in ankylosing spondylitis. Findings and limits, study-wide: There was a TCR beta motif, made of several highly homologous variants, that appeared characteristic of ankylosing spondylitis blood.

Each CDR3 protein gets one entry after TCRdb re-called the 5' RACE reads with MiXCR. The sample has a few hundred thousand distinct CDR3 sequences; roughly 13% are singletons. These receptors have no known antigen. Sequenced material: blood, either unsorted or a sorted T cell fraction (not recorded which). These receptors were collected from a male donor with ankylosing spondylitis.

This clonotype was found many times. This chain joins TRBV20-1 and TRBJ2-7; either TRBD1 or TRBD2 may fit D (6 bases each). This CDR3 spans 12 amino acids. The V end lost 7 bases, the J end lost 2 bases, and 12 bases lay between the germline ends. The germline V gene has CDR1 DFQATT and CDR2 SNEGSKA (reference sequence). CDR3 in amino acids: CSGGDNAYEQYF. The CDR3 region has the DNA TGCAGTGGGGGGGACAACGCCTACGAGCAGTACTTC.

This chain links TRBV29-1 with TRBJ2-1; D ambiguous. The CDR3 totals 11 residues. The V and J ends lost 5 bases and 10 bases respectively, with 12 bases between them. The germline V gene has CDR1 SQVTM and CDR2 ANQGSEA. CDR3 sequence: CSVSPLGEQFF. The CDR3 coding sequence is TGCAGCGTTTCCCCTCTAGGGGAGCAGTTCTTC.

V is TRBV5-1 and J is TRBJ2-1, with a possible D match to TRBD2 (6 bases). The CDR3 contains 11 residues. With 9 bases removed from V and 9 bases from J, the gap between germline ends came to 13 bases. Germline CDR1 reads SGHRS; CDR2 reads YFSETQ. The CDR3 DNA is TGCGCCACCAGGTCCGGGGGTGAGCAGTTCTTC. It yields the protein CATRSGGEQFF. The whole variable domain, filled in from reference TRBV5-1 and TRBJ2-1, reads KAGVTQTPRYLIKTRGQQVTLSCSPISGHRSVSWYQQTPGQGLQFLFEYFSETQRNKGNFPGRFSGRQFSNSRSEMNVSTLELGDSALYLCATRSGGEQFFGPGTRLTVL.

This clonotype came up many times. V is TRBV4-1 and J is TRBJ1-1; 10 nucleotides line up with TRBD1. The CDR3 covers 19 residues. The germline CDR1 and CDR2 sequences are MGHRA and YSYEKL. Trimming removed 0 bases from V and 3 bases from J; junction bases left unmatched: 13. The CDR3 coding sequence is TGCGCCAGCAGCCAAGATAACGGACAGGGGGATACCCCCTACACTGAAGCTTTCTTT. This sequence encodes CASSQDNGQGDTPYTEAFF.

The chain links TRBV7-9 to TRBJ1-1; D gene uncertain. Per the germline V gene, CDR1 is SEHNR and CDR2 is FQNEAQ (reference sequence). The germline V and J ends were trimmed by 1 base and 1 base, with 16 bases remaining between them. This CDR3 region has 17 residues. The CDR3 region has the DNA TGTGCCAGCAGCTTAGTGATCGGAGCATCTGGGAACACTGAAGCTTTCTTT. Translated, it gives CASSLVIGASGNTEAFF.

This clonotype occurred many times. The rearrangement links TRBV4-2 to TRBJ1-5; D is possibly TRBD1 (5 bases). The CDR3 sequence is 15 residues long. Germline CDR1 LGHNA, CDR2 YNFKEQ. V lost 0 bases, J lost 1 base, and 7 bases lay in between. The CDR3 nucleotides are TGTGCCAGCAGCCAAGATCGGGGGAGCAATCAGCCCCAGCATTTT. This sequence encodes CASSQDRGSNQPQHF.

The V gene is TRBV9, the J gene TRBJ2-2; D is undetermined. V lost 0 bases and J lost 6, with 12 bases in between. The germline V gene has CDR1 SGDLS and CDR2 YYNGEE. The CDR3 is made up of 15 amino acids. CDR3 protein: CASSVDLWGSGELFF. The CDR3 coding sequence is TGTGCCAGCAGCGTAGATCTATGGGGATCCGGGGAGCTGTTTTTT.

This clonotype was found a few times. The chain has TRBV29-1 and TRBJ2-2; D is undetermined. This CDR3 comprises 13 residues. CDR1 is SQVTM and CDR2 is ANQGSEA in the germline V gene. V lost 3 bases and J lost 1, with 6 bases in between. The CDR3: CSVEAQNTGELFF. DNA of the CDR3: TGCAGCGTTGAGGCACAGAACACCGGGGAGCTGTTTTTT.